A few counts support the clone carrying this T cell receptor (beta chain). The antigen remains unidentified. Looked up from germline, CDR1 is SGHKS and CDR2 is YYEKEE (reference sequence). The CDR3 loop spans 14 amino acids. Trimming pared 2 bases from V and 2 bases from J, leaving 7 bases between. The sample originates from a study of cytomegalovirus exposure and HLA in healthy donors. General observations from the study: The classifier, whose performance was assessed in both the original and validation cohorts, reportedly diagnosed cytomegalovirus status with high specificity and sensitivity. Only CMV serostatus was available as immune exposure information. Cytomegalovirus association was listed for 150 or so TCR beta chains.

60 Vbeta and 13 Jbeta primers were used in PCR. The method was immunoSEQ multiplex PCR; TCRdb's version includes in-frame clones alone and lacks a portion of them. This sample has approximately 150,000 clones, with roughly 76% found just once. The TCR was taken from a woman in her forties or fifties in good health and CMV-seronegative. The V and J genes are TRBV5-5 and TRBJ2-2, with D perhaps TRBD1 (5 bases). Sequencing was performed on PBMCs. The chain's CDR3 is CASSLGVNTGELFF. The CDR3 nucleotides are TGTGCCAGCAGCTTAGGGGTAAACACCGGGGAGCTGTTTTTT.